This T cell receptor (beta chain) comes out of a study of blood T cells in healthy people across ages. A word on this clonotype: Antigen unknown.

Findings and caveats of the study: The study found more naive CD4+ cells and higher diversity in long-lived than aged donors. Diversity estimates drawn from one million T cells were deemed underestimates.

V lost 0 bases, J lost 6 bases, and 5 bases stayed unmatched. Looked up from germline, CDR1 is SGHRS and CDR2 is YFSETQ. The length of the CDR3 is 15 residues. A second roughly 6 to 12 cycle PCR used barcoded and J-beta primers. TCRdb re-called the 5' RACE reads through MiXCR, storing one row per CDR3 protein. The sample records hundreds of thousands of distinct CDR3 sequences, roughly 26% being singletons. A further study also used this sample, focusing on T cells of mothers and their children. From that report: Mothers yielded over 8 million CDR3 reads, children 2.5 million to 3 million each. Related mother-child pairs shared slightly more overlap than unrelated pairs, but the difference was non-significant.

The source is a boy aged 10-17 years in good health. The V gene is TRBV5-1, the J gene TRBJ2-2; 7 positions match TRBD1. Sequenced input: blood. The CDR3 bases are TGCGCCAGCAGCTTGGTACAGGGGTTCCCCGGGGAGCTGTTTTTT. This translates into CASSLVQGFPGELFF.